Below, 17 T cell receptor beta chains from the same sample are listed, as sequenced in a study of blood T cell repertoires in COVID-19. Measured with immunoSEQ multiplex PCR; TCRdb has only the in-frame clones, and not every one. The repertoire holds 150,000 or so clones, about 80% seen once, with about 29% in the top ten. Input material: peripheral blood. The receptors here all came from a woman aged 60-70 years with acute or convalescent COVID-19.

The chain links TRBV3-1 (or the pseudogene TRBV3-2) to TRBJ1-1; D ambiguous. The germline V and J ends were trimmed by 9 bases and 0 bases, with 17 bases remaining between them. CDR1 and CDR2 (germline): LGHDT, YNNKEL (reference sequence). This CDR3 comprises 15 residues. The CDR3 spells CASRPPSGLNTEAFF. The CDR3 DNA is TGTGCCAGTAGGCCACCAAGCGGGCTGAACACTGAAGCTTTCTTT.

The chain has TRBV6-5 and TRBJ1-2; a weak D match, TRBD1 (6 bases). V was trimmed by 10 bases and J by 2 bases, leaving 17 bases between them. Germline-derived CDR1 and CDR2 are MNHEY and SVGAGI. The CDR3 length is 14 residues. CDR3 nucleotides: TGTGCCACCAGGGGCACAGCCCTCAACTATGGCTACACCTTC. Its translation is CATRGTALNYGYTF.

The rearrangement uses TRBV4-1 and TRBJ2-1; D possibly corresponds to TRBD1 (8 bases). V gave up 4 bases and J gave up 2 bases, with 21 bases separating them. CDR3 length: 18 amino acids. Looked up from germline, CDR1 is MGHRA and CDR2 is YSYEKL. The CDR3 spells CASSPRGGQGGTYNEQFF. The CDR3 DNA is TGCGCCAGCAGCCCAAGGGGAGGACAGGGAGGGACCTACAATGAGCAGTTCTTC.

This clone appeared a few times. The chain joins TRBV2 to TRBJ2-3; TRBD1 aligns across 7 bases. V gave up 7 bases and J gave up 3 bases; unmatched junction bases: 7. Per the germline V gene, CDR1 is SNHLY and CDR2 is FYNNEI. The CDR3 loop spans 14 amino acids. In DNA form, the CDR3 reads TGTGCCAGCATAAACAGGGGCGATACAGATACGCAGTATTTT. It is translated as CASINRGDTDTQYF.

Only one count was recorded for this clone. CDR3 protein: CASSRPHRGYNSPLHF. The CDR3 DNA is TGTGCCAGCAGCCGGCCTCACAGGGGTTATAATTCACCCCTCCACTTT. The chain combines TRBV5-5 with TRBJ1-6; the match to TRBD1 covers 7 bases. CDR3 length: 16 amino acids. Germline CDR1 is SGHKS and CDR2 is YYEKEE (reference sequence). V was pared by 4 bases and J by 4 bases, with 8 bases of the junction left unmatched.

This chain connects TRBV20-1 to TRBJ1-6; no clear D gene. The V gene lost 3 bases and the J gene lost 10 bases, with 16 bases spanning the gap. Germline lookup yields CDR1 DFQATT and CDR2 SNEGSKA (reference sequence). This CDR3 contains 14 residues. CDR3 sequence: CSASNTLGGSPLHF. CDR3 nucleotide sequence: TGCAGTGCTAGTAACACACTCGGAGGCTCACCCCTCCACTTT.

V usage is TRBV5-1 and J usage is TRBJ1-1; D is unclear. V was clipped by 0 bases and J by 0 bases, with 9 bases between them. Germline lookup yields CDR1 SGHRS and CDR2 YFSETQ. The CDR3 is 15 residues long. The CDR3 is CASSLVAYMNTEAFF. CDR3 nucleotide sequence: TGCGCCAGCAGCTTGGTGGCATATATGAACACTGAAGCTTTCTTT.

The rearrangement links TRBV19 to TRBJ1-4; 7 nucleotides match TRBD1. The V segment lost 4 bases and the J segment 3 bases; nucleotides outside the gene matches: 5. This CDR3 contains 15 residues. Germline V gene lookup returns CDR1 LNHDA and CDR2 SQIVND (reference sequence). In nucleotides, the CDR3 is TGTGCCAGTAGTACCCGGGACAGCTCTAATGAAAAACTGTTTTTT. Protein: CASSTRDSSNEKLFF. The full variable domain, completed using reference TRBV19 and TRBJ1-4, is DGGITQSPKYLFRKEGQNVTLSCEQNLNHDAMYWYRQDPGQGLRLIYYSQIVNDFQKGDIAEGYSVSREKKESFPLTVTSAQKNPTAFYLCASSTRDSSNEKLFFGSGTQLSVL.

This clone was picked up one time. The V gene is TRBV7-2, the J gene TRBJ1-5; 7 bases are a match to TRBD1. There are 15 residues in the CDR3. V lost 1 base, J lost 4 bases, and 4 bases stayed unmatched. CDR1 SGHTA and CDR2 FQGNSA come from the germline V gene. The CDR3 DNA is TGTGCCAGCAGCTTAGGAGGACAGGCTAATCAGCCCCAGCATTTT. Residues: CASSLGGQANQPQHF.

This clone has just one count. The genes are TRBV7-3 and TRBJ1-1; tentatively, D is TRBD1 (5 bases). Trimming took off 5 bases at V and 0 bases at J, with 16 bases between the two ends. CDR3 length: 16 residues. Looked up from germline, CDR1 is SGHTA and CDR2 is FQGTGA. The CDR3 loop reads CASSPSGGAMNTEAFF. CDR3 nucleotides: TGTGCCAGCAGCCCTTCCGGGGGAGCGATGAACACTGAAGCTTTCTTT.

This chain connects TRBV5-4 to TRBJ2-1; TRBD2 aligns across 11 bases. The CDR3 is made up of 17 amino acids. The germline CDR1 and CDR2 sequences are SGHNT and YYREEE (reference sequence). With 4 bases clipped from V and 10 bases from J, the junction kept 16 bases outside the gene matches. CDR3 sequence reads: CASSPGKSSGGAGEQFF. The CDR3, as DNA: TGTGCCAGCAGCCCGGGAAAAAGTAGCGGGGGGGCTGGGGAGCAGTTCTTC.

The chain employs TRBV28 and TRBJ1-1, with TRBD1 identical over 7 bases. Trimming took 5 bases from V and 13 from J; bases not matched to a gene: 4. The CDR3 consists of 10 residues. The germline gives CDR1 MDHEN, CDR2 SYDVKM. The CDR3 loop is CASSRTGRFF. The CDR3 DNA is TGTGCCAGCAGTCGGACAGGCCGTTTCTTT.

J is TRBJ1-3 and V is TRBV6-1, with TRBD1 identical over 8 bases. Germline V gene lookup returns CDR1 MNHNS and CDR2 SASEGT. The CDR3 runs 16 residues. The V segment lost 2 bases and the J segment 4 bases; nucleotides outside the gene matches: 7. The CDR3 loop reads CASSERSAGGGNTIYF. For the CDR3, the DNA is TGTGCCAGCAGTGAACGCTCGGCAGGGGGCGGAAACACCATATATTTT.

The chain has TRBV7-2 and TRBJ1-5, with D perhaps TRBD1 (5 bases). Germline CDR1 reads SGHTA; CDR2 reads FQGNSA. V lost 2 bases to trimming and J lost 6 bases, with 8 bases between them. The CDR3 is 13 amino acids. The DNA of the CDR3 is TGTGCCAGCAGCTTAAAAGGGGTTCAGCCCCAGCATTTT. This codes for CASSLKGVQPQHF.

This chain joins TRBV24-1 and TRBJ1-6; TRBD1 matches at 9 bases. Trimming removed 4 bases from V and 9 bases from J; junction bases left unmatched: 6. Germline loops: CDR1 KGHDR, CDR2 SFDVKD. The CDR3 covers 15 residues. CDR3 sequence: CATSDPGQGTSPLHF. Here the CDR3 DNA reads TGTGCCACCAGTGACCCCGGACAGGGGACTTCACCCCTCCACTTT.

The chain joins TRBV25-1 to TRBJ1-1; D is possibly TRBD1 (5 bases). Trimming removed 5 bases from V and 0 bases from J, with 13 bases in between. Germline V gene sequence: CDR1 MGHDK, CDR2 SYGVNS. CDR3 size: 15 residues. The CDR3 region is CASSSRTRMNTEAFF. CDR3 nucleotide sequence: TGTGCCAGCAGTTCCCGGACAAGGATGAACACTGAAGCTTTCTTT.

The chain links TRBV9 to TRBJ1-1, with D unclear. CDR1 and CDR2 from the germline V gene are SGDLS and YYNGEE. CDR3 length equals 15 residues. The V end lost 0 bases, the J end lost 1 base, and 10 bases lay between the germline ends. The CDR3 here is CASSVARTSNTEAFF. CDR3 nucleotide sequence: TGTGCCAGCAGCGTAGCGAGAACTTCGAACACTGAAGCTTTCTTT. Full variable domain (missing parts from reference TRBV9 and TRBJ1-1): DSGVTQTPKHLITATGQRVTLRCSPRSGDLSVYWYQQSLDQGLQFLIQYYNGEERAKGNILERFSAQQFPDLHSELNLSSLELGDSALYFCASSVARTSNTEAFFGQGTRLTVV.